This T cell receptor beta chain was profiled in a study of blood T cells in healthy people across ages. This clonotype was detected only a few times. V gave up 0 bases and J gave up 0 bases; unmatched junction bases: 5. Looked up from germline, CDR1 is DFQATT and CDR2 is SNEGSKA (reference sequence). This CDR3 comprises 16 residues. It was with a sample-barcoded 5' primer and a J-beta primer mix that a second PCR of roughly 7 to 12 cycles was run. TCRdb re-derived calls from the 5' RACE reads in MiXCR, one entry per CDR3 protein. This table holds over a million distinct CDR3 sequences, 42% found once.

The receptor's source is a woman younger than 30 in good health. The chain couples TRBV20-1 to TRBJ1-1; TRBD1 aligns across 9 bases. Sequencing was done on a sample of blood. The CDR3, as DNA: TGCAGTGCTAGAGATCCGGGACAGGGTGTGAACACTGAAGCTTTCTTT. Protein product: CSARDPGQGVNTEAFF.